These T cell receptor beta chains were read from a single sample in a study of T cell responses to AZD1222 COVID-19 vaccine. TCRdb's copy holds only in-frame clones and misses some; the assay was immunoSEQ multiplex PCR. The sample lists under 150,000 clones; around 88% were seen once. Sequencing used peripheral blood, obtained 28 days after the second AZD1222 dose. Source of these receptors: an adult who received the AZD1222 COVID-19 vaccine. Both conserved end residues are part of each CDR3. D genes are given only for firm matches. Clone size is shown for a subset of rows, as once, few, many or a class of expanded clone.

j_call,clone_size,v_call,d_call,cdr3_aa,cdr3_nt
TRBJ2-7,few,TRBV21-1,-,CASSKVTSYEQYF,TGTGCCAGCAGCAAAGTAACTAGCTACGAGCAGTACTTC
TRBJ2-1,-,TRBV4-3,TRBD2,CASSQGLADLEQFF,TGCGCCAGCAGCCAAGGACTAGCGGACCTTGAGCAGTTCTTC
TRBJ1-1,-,TRBV7-2,-,CASSFGGPTTNTEAFF,TGTGCCAGCAGCTTCGGAGGGCCTACTACGAACACTGAAGCTTTCTTT
TRBJ2-5,-,TRBV6-2/TRBV6-3,-,CASSKSSFQETQYF,TGTGCCAGCAGCAAATCGAGTTTCCAAGAGACCCAGTACTTC
TRBJ1-3,-,TRBV10-3,-,CAIGRNSGNTIYF,TGTGCCATTGGACGGAACTCTGGAAACACCATATATTTT
TRBJ1-1,-,TRBV5-6,-,CASSFGFNLRNTEAFF,TGTGCCAGCAGCTTTGGTTTCAACTTAAGAAACACTGAAGCTTTCTTT
TRBJ2-7,-,TRBV19,TRBD1,CASSIVVGQVYEQYF,TGTGCCAGTAGTATTGTTGTGGGACAGGTTTACGAGCAGTACTTC
TRBJ1-5,-,TRBV3-1/TRBV3-2,TRBD1,CASSQGTGGQPQHF,TGTGCCAGCAGCCAAGGGACAGGGGGACAGCCCCAGCATTTT
TRBJ2-7,once,TRBV4-1,-,CASSQAGQSSYEQYF,TGCGCCAGCAGCCAAGCTGGACAGTCCTCCTACGAGCAGTACTTC
TRBJ1-6,once,TRBV18,TRBD1,CASSSAGQGMDSPLHF,TGTGCCAGCTCATCCGCCGGACAGGGCATGGATTCACCCCTCCACTTT
TRBJ2-5,-,TRBV5-4,TRBD2,CASSPGRQETQYF,TGTGCCAGCAGCCCCGGGAGGCAAGAGACCCAGTACTTC
TRBJ2-5,-,TRBV2,-,CASRVDRGQETQYF,TGTGCCAGCAGGGTCGACCGCGGCCAAGAGACCCAGTACTTC
TRBJ1-5,-,TRBV18,TRBD1,CASSHTGTGGNQPQHF,TGTGCCAGCTCCCACACCGGGACAGGGGGCAATCAGCCCCAGCATTTT
TRBJ2-7,-,TRBV5-1,TRBD1,CASSLGQGGDEQYF,TGCGCCAGCAGCTTGGGACAGGGTGGCGACGAGCAGTACTTC
TRBJ1-5,-,TRBV6-2/TRBV6-3,-,CASSRTGYHQPQHF,TGTGCCAGCAGCCGTACAGGGTACCATCAGCCCCAGCATTTT
TRBJ1-3,-,TRBV7-2,-,CASSLGAGSRSGNTIYF,TGTGCCAGCAGCTTAGGGGCAGGATCACGCTCTGGAAACACCATATATTTT
TRBJ1-3,-,TRBV6-4,TRBD1,CASRKAPGQGRNTIYF,TGTGCCAGCAGGAAAGCCCCGGGACAGGGAAGAAACACCATATATTTT
TRBJ1-1,-,TRBV11-2,-,CASSLDLGEDEAFF,TGTGCCAGCAGCTTAGATCTGGGGGAAGATGAAGCTTTCTTT
TRBJ1-3,-,TRBV7-2,-,CASSLSTPGSGNTIYF,TGTGCCAGCAGCTTGTCGACTCCGGGCTCAGGAAACACCATATATTTT
TRBJ1-6,-,TRBV2,TRBD1,CASAEQGPNNSPLHF,TGTGCCAGCGCCGAACAGGGGCCGAATAATTCACCCCTCCACTTT
TRBJ1-5,-,TRBV27,-,CASRDDGAPYSNQPQHF,TGTGCCAGCAGGGATGACGGGGCACCGTATAGCAATCAGCCCCAGCATTTT
TRBJ1-2,-,TRBV5-4,-,CASSLDQSYNYGYTF,TGTGCCAGCAGCTTGGATCAGAGCTATAACTATGGCTACACCTTC
TRBJ1-4,once,TRBV6-5,-,CASTRGGGEKLFF,TGTGCCAGCACCCGGGGGGGTGGTGAAAAACTGTTTTTT
TRBJ1-1,-,TRBV19,-,CASKGGPSLANTEAFF,TGTGCCAGTAAGGGGGGACCTTCGCTAGCGAACACTGAAGCTTTCTTT
TRBJ1-2,-,TRBV3-1/TRBV3-2,TRBD1,CASSQAGDGDRGGYTF,TGTGCCAGCAGCCAAGCGGGGGATGGGGACAGGGGTGGCTACACCTTC
TRBJ1-2,-,TRBV7-9,-,CASSLQSPDGYTF,TGTGCCAGCAGCCTCCAGAGCCCCGATGGCTACACCTTC
TRBJ1-2,once,TRBV6-2/TRBV6-3,-,CASSGWTAVFGYTF,TGTGCCAGCAGTGGATGGACGGCCGTCTTTGGCTACACCTTC
TRBJ1-2,-,TRBV6-5,-,CASSRTVLEGYTF,TGTGCCAGCAGTCGGACGGTTTTAGAGGGCTACACCTTC
TRBJ1-5,-,TRBV4-1,TRBD1,CASSPQGAGANQPQHF,TGCGCCAGCAGCCCCCAGGGGGCGGGGGCAAATCAGCCCCAGCATTTT
TRBJ1-1,-,TRBV7-9,-,CASSYSGREAFF,TGTGCCAGCAGCTATTCCGGACGTGAAGCTTTCTTT
TRBJ1-6,-,TRBV6-2/TRBV6-3,TRBD1,CASSQPPSTGPPPLHF,TGTGCCAGCAGTCAACCCCCTTCGACAGGGCCACCACCCCTCCACTTT
TRBJ1-1,-,TRBV20-1,-,CSASGQAAEAFF,TGCAGTGCTAGTGGGCAGGCAGCTGAAGCTTTCTTT
TRBJ1-4,-,TRBV6-1,-,CASSEGQDEKLFF,TGTGCCAGCAGTGAAGGACAGGATGAAAAACTGTTTTTT
TRBJ2-3,few,TRBV5-4,-,CASSPLGQNTDTQYF,TGTGCCAGCAGCCCCCTGGGGCAGAACACAGATACGCAGTATTTT
TRBJ1-6,-,TRBV2,-,CASSDPRGGHSPLHF,TGTGCCAGCAGTGACCCCAGGGGAGGTCATTCACCCCTCCACTTT
TRBJ2-1,-,TRBV5-1,-,CASRTQSSSYNEQFF,TGCGCCAGCAGAACCCAGTCAAGCTCCTACAATGAGCAGTTCTTC
TRBJ1-4,once,TRBV7-9,TRBD1,CASSLQGVPNEKLFF,TGTGCCAGCAGCTTACAGGGGGTCCCTAATGAAAAACTGTTTTTT
TRBJ2-7,-,TRBV5-5,-,CASSSRYEQYF,TGTGCCAGCAGTTCCAGGTACGAGCAGTACTTC
TRBJ2-1,-,TRBV4-1,-,CASSQDRTASSYNEQFF,TGCGCCAGCAGCCAAGATCGGACAGCGAGCTCCTACAATGAGCAGTTCTTC
TRBJ2-5,-,TRBV29-1,TRBD2,CSGRTSGAIYF,TGCAGCGGCCGGACTAGCGGGGCCATTTACTTC
TRBJ2-5,-,TRBV2,TRBD1,CASKAGTGRPGTQYF,TGTGCCAGTAAAGCCGGGACAGGGCGTCCGGGGACCCAGTACTTC
TRBJ1-2,-,TRBV29-1,-,CSVRIGRYGYTF,TGCAGCGTTCGGATAGGCCGCTATGGCTACACCTTC
TRBJ1-5,-,TRBV6-5,-,CASSRTDNQPQHF,TGTGCCAGCAGTAGGACGGACAATCAGCCCCAGCATTTT
TRBJ2-1,few,TRBV7-8,TRBD2,CASSSTASGGAEFYSYNEQFF,TGTGCCAGCAGCTCGACCGCTAGCGGGGGGGCGGAATTTTACTCCTACAATGAGCAGTTCTTC
TRBJ1-2,once,TRBV25-1,-,CALCPQERGGYTF,TGTGCCCTCTGCCCTCAGGAGAGGGGTGGCTACACCTTC